The T cell receptor beta chain described here comes from a study of tumor-infiltrating lymphocytes in primary liver carcinoma. Study as a whole: Lesions, classed as T1-T3 N0M0, spanned roughly 4 to 10 cm across.

Unsorted bulk tissue of roughly 18-32 mg yielded co-extracted RNA and DNA. TCR beta cDNA came from around 0.5 ug total RNA, primed with a constant-region primer. Libraries for TCR beta were built through three nested multiplex PCR rounds, which together made up a slightly modified ARM-PCR procedure. The opening two PCR rounds, nine to eleven cycles each, paired TRBV1-TRBV30 forward primers with a C-beta reverse primer. Each CDR3 protein gets one entry after TCRdb re-called the multiplex PCR reads with MiXCR. This sample carries about 22,000 distinct CDR3 sequences, approximately 80% of them seen once, and the ten largest clones take less than 40%. This clonotype has just one count. Its antigen is not known. The CDR3 is 17 amino acids. V shed 3 bases and J 9 bases; nucleotides not matched to a gene: 16. From germline, CDR1 is SGHTA and CDR2 FQGNSA. Study-wide results and caveats: Pairs of tumor regions overlapped more than tumor-adjacent and tumor-blood pairs did. About 8-25% of top clones, no more, were shared by all five regions.

The chain links TRBV7-2 to TRBJ2-7, with TRBD2 matching 11 bases. The sequence came from a woman younger than 45 with primary liver carcinoma and hepatitis B virus infection. The sequenced material came from liver tumor tissue from sampling region 2. Subset here: tumor region T2, inferior pole. The CDR3 region is CASSFSGLAGGWGMQYF. CDR3 DNA: TGTGCCAGCAGCTTTTCGGGATTAGCGGGAGGGTGGGGCATGCAGTACTTC.